The clone carrying this T cell receptor (beta chain) has at least ten counts. Its antigen is currently unknown. Template switching created a universal primer site, and the cDNA included unique molecular identifiers. TCRdb reprocessed the 5' RACE reads with MiXCR, giving one entry per CDR3 protein. The data hold around 650,000 distinct CDR3 sequences, with about 7.1% observed a single time. This sample stems from a study of identical twins. General observations from the study: Models underpredicted monozygotic twin sharing of out-of-frame TCR alpha. Researchers reported weaker excess twin sharing in beta out-of-frame sequences.

The CDR3 covers 15 residues. With 4 bases clipped from V and 2 bases from J, the junction kept 2 bases outside the gene matches. The germline V gene has CDR1 MNHNS and CDR2 SASEGT. The sample also formed part of further work on yellow fever vaccine responses in identical twins.

The clonotype was recovered from a woman under 30 in good health. The chain recombines TRBV6-1 with TRBJ2-3; 11 bases match TRBD1. The sequenced material came from PBMCs. Here the CDR3 DNA reads TGTGCCAGCAGTGCGGGACAGGGGGACACAGATACGCAGTATTTT. Translation: CASSAGQGDTDTQYF.